This T cell receptor (beta chain) originates from a study of T cell changes during pregnancy in multiple sclerosis. CDR1 LGHNA and CDR2 YSLEER come from the germline V gene. The CDR3 runs to 16 residues. V was cut by 3 bases and J by 1 base, with 14 bases left in between. Libraries were prepared by immunoSEQ multiplex PCR; TCRdb keeps only in-frame clonotypes and omits some of them. The sample consists of roughly 86,000 clones, around 92% of them appearing once. The chain carries TRBV4-3 and TRBJ2-3; the D gene is possibly TRBD1 (7 bases). This TCR came from a female donor with multiple sclerosis, enrolled in a pregnancy study. The sample consisted of peripheral blood, taken in the first trimester of pregnancy. CDR3 in amino acids: CASSQGQGEGTDTQYF. Written as DNA, the CDR3 is TGCGCCAGCAGCCAGGGGCAGGGGGAGGGCACAGATACGCAGTATTTT.